Following are 25 T cell receptor beta chains from one sample sequenced in a study of blood T cell repertoires in COVID-19. Some clones are missing from TCRdb's copy, which holds only in-frame ones; the method was immunoSEQ multiplex PCR. Counted here are 50,000 to 60,000 clones, roughly 80% occurring once; the ten biggest clones make up approximately 5.9%. Input material: peripheral blood. Receptors were obtained from a human donor in a cohort sampled during active or convalescent COVID-19.

The rearrangement joins TRBV6-5 to TRBJ1-5; the match to TRBD1 covers 9 bases. The CDR3 is made up of 13 amino acids. V lost 7 bases to trimming and J lost 7 bases; unmatched junction nucleotides: 5. The germline V gene has CDR1 MNHEY and CDR2 SVGAGI. CDR3 nucleotides: TGTGCCAGCACCACAGGGGGCGCGCAGCCCCAGCATTTT. Protein sequence: CASTTGGAQPQHF.

The V call is TRBV27, the J call TRBJ2-5, with 16 bases matching TRBD2. This CDR3 spans 17 amino acids. From germline, CDR1 is MNHEY and CDR2 SMNVEV (reference sequence). Trimming at V came to 5 bases and at J to 5 bases, leaving 8 bases not matched to a gene. The CDR3 DNA follows: TGTGCCAGCAGTCAACCGGGACTAGCGGGGGGGAGGGAGACCCAGTACTTC. This translates into CASSQPGLAGGRETQYF.

The CDR3 DNA reads TGTGCCAGCAGTGAAGCGCTTGCAGGGGGCGCGGAGACCCAGTACTTC. It specifies CASSEALAGGAETQYF. The chain joins TRBV2 to TRBJ2-5; 8 bases match TRBD1. The germline gives CDR1 SNHLY, CDR2 FYNNEI. The CDR3 sequence is 16 residues long. V trimming: 0 bases; J trimming: 5 bases; junction bases outside the gene matches: 8.

The V call is TRBV7-8, the J call TRBJ2-1; 14 bases match TRBD2. The CDR3 contains 16 residues. Germline V lookup: CDR1 SGHVS, CDR2 FQNEAQ. V lost 4 bases and J lost 4; bases outside the gene matches: 3. The CDR3 reads CASSSTSGGAYNEQFF. CDR3 coding DNA: TGTGCCAGCAGCTCGACTAGCGGGGGGGCATACAATGAGCAGTTCTTC.

The V and J genes are TRBV12-3 or TRBV12-4 and TRBJ2-7, with D tentatively TRBD2 (5 bases). Trimming removed 6 bases at V and 6 bases at J, with 12 bases between. CDR3 length: 12 residues. CDR3 bases: TGTGCCAGCAGCTCACTAGTGGCCGAGCAGTACTTC. Its protein is CASSSLVAEQYF.

CDR3 nucleotides: TGTGCCAGCTCCCCCGAAGACGGGTTTTTTAGTGGCTACACCTTC. Its protein is CASSPEDGFFSGYTF. This sequence joins TRBV18 and TRBJ1-2; unclear D gene. Germline CDR1 is KGHSH and CDR2 is LQKENI. The CDR3 runs 15 residues. V lost 6 bases to trimming and J lost 7 bases, with 21 bases between them.

The sample holds one count of this clone. V is TRBV7-8 and J is TRBJ1-1; D ambiguous. Germline V gene sequence: CDR1 SGHVS, CDR2 FQNEAQ. This CDR3 region has 13 residues. The V end was cut by 3 bases, the J end by 6 bases, with 11 bases between. The CDR3 protein is CASSFRYVAEAFF. CDR3 in DNA: TGTGCCAGCAGCTTCCGGTATGTCGCTGAAGCTTTCTTT.

The chain carries TRBV10-3 and TRBJ2-7, with 15 bases lining up with TRBD2. The CDR3 runs 19 residues. V dropped 3 bases and J dropped 3; count of bases not matched to a gene: 12. Germline CDR1 reads ENHRY; CDR2 reads SYGVKD. The CDR3 protein is CAISDRLGTSGGSFYEQYF. The CDR3 nucleotides read TGTGCCATCAGTGACCGCCTTGGGACTAGCGGGGGGTCCTTCTACGAGCAGTACTTC.

The table lists this clone with a count of one. The chain employs TRBV7-8 and TRBJ2-3, with 7 nucleotides matching TRBD2. The length of the CDR3 is 15 residues. Germline loops: CDR1 SGHVS, CDR2 FQNEAQ. V lost 8 bases to trimming and J lost 2 bases; unmatched junction nucleotides: 10. In DNA, the CDR3 is TGTGCCAGCGGGTCCCGGGGGGACGCCACAGATACGCAGTATTTT. Protein product: CASGSRGDATDTQYF. The full variable domain, rest sourced from reference TRBV7-8 and TRBJ2-3, is GAGVSQSPRYKVAKRGQDVALRCDPISGHVSLFWYQQALGQGPEFLTYFQNEAQLDKSGLPSDRFFAERPEGSVSTLKIQRTQQEDSAVYLCASGSRGDATDTQYFGPGTRLTVL.

The chain uses TRBV6-6 and TRBJ1-4; 10 nucleotides agree with TRBD1. J was trimmed by 5 bases and V by 2 bases; bases with no gene match: 2. The CDR3 sequence is 15 residues long. Germline V gene data show CDR1 as MNHNY and CDR2 as SVGAGI (reference sequence). CDR3: CASSYGGQGNEKLFF. The CDR3 DNA sequence: TGTGCCAGCAGTTACGGGGGACAGGGGAATGAAAAACTGTTTTTT.

The chain combines TRBV11-2 with TRBJ2-7; D not certain. The length of the CDR3 is 13 residues. Germline V gene data show CDR1 as SGHAT and CDR2 as FQNNGV. V lost 5 bases and J 5 bases, leaving 13 bases between the germline ends. As DNA, the CDR3 is TGTGCCAGCAGCCCGCTATGGTCCCACGAGCAGTACTTC. It translates to CASSPLWSHEQYF.

The chain is built from TRBV5-4 and TRBJ2-7, with D possibly being TRBD2 (5 bases). Germline assignment: CDR1 SGHNT and CDR2 YYREEE (reference sequence). Trimming shortened V by 0 bases and J by 3 bases, and 7 bases separated the two germline ends. The CDR3 has 13 amino acids. The CDR3 DNA is TGTGCCAGCAGCTTGGGCGGGTACTACGAGCAGTACTTC. Its protein is CASSLGGYYEQYF.

The gene calls are TRBV7-2 and TRBJ1-2; D is possibly TRBD1 (5 bases). V lost 2 bases, J lost 4 bases, and 11 bases lay in between. CDR1 and CDR2 (germline): SGHTA, FQGNSA. The CDR3 length is 14 residues. The CDR3 here is CASSLPGGSYGYTF. The CDR3 DNA is TGTGCCAGCAGCTTACCCGGGGGGTCCTATGGCTACACCTTC.

The rearrangement joins TRBV2 to TRBJ1-1, with 8 bases lining up with TRBD1. Germline V gives CDR1 SNHLY, CDR2 FYNNEI. The CDR3 runs to 16 residues. The J segment lost 5 bases and the V segment lost 3 bases, leaving 11 bases of the junction unmatched. The CDR3: CASSDWTGRRETEAFF. The CDR3 DNA is TGTGCCAGCAGTGACTGGACAGGGAGAAGGGAGACTGAAGCTTTCTTT. Using reference TRBV2 and TRBJ1-1 for the parts outside the CDR3, the full variable domain is EPEVTQTPSHQVTQMGQEVILRCVPISNHLYFYWYRQILGQKVEFLVSFYNNEISEKSEIFDDQFSVERPDGSNFTLKIRSTKLEDSAMYFCASSDWTGRRETEAFFGQGTRLTVV.

This rearrangement joins TRBV18 to TRBJ1-2; D gene unclear. The CDR3 extends over 11 amino acids. Germline V gene lookup returns CDR1 KGHSH and CDR2 LQKENI. V was pared by 4 bases and J by 8 bases, with 8 bases between. CDR3 loop: CASSQGEGYTF. The DNA for the CDR3 is TGTGCCAGCTCACAAGGAGAGGGCTACACCTTC.

This clone occurred once. The genes are TRBV19 and TRBJ1-5; TRBD1 agrees at 7 bases. Trimming cost V 8 bases and J 2 bases; bases outside gene matches: 9. This CDR3 is 15 amino acids long. Looked up from germline, CDR1 is LNHDA and CDR2 is SQIVND (reference sequence). The DNA of the CDR3 is TGTGCCAGTGGCCGACAGGGCTTAGGCAATCAGCCCCAGCATTTT. Translating gives CASGRQGLGNQPQHF.

The chain carries TRBV29-1 and TRBJ1-1; D gene unclear. Trimming shortened V by 4 bases and J by 3 bases, and 9 bases separated the two germline ends. Germline lookup yields CDR1 SQVTM and CDR2 ANQGSEA. The CDR3 runs 12 residues. The DNA of the CDR3 is TGCAGCGTTGTGAGCGATTACACTGAAGCTTTCTTT. It is translated as CSVVSDYTEAFF.

In nucleotides, the CDR3 is TGTGCCAGCAGCAAAGGCGGCAGGGCGTTGTCCTACGAGCAGTACTTC. Amino acids: CASSKGGRALSYEQYF. J is TRBJ2-7 and V is TRBV7-2; TRBD1 might be the D (5 bases). CDR3 length equals 16 residues. The V and J ends lost 5 bases and 1 base respectively, with 18 bases between them. Germline V gene sequence: CDR1 SGHTA, CDR2 FQGNSA.

This rearrangement joins TRBV4-1 to TRBJ2-3, with TRBD1 matching 8 bases. The CDR3 is made up of 15 amino acids. The germline V gene has CDR1 MGHRA and CDR2 YSYEKL. V lost 0 bases to trimming and J lost 9 bases; unmatched junction nucleotides: 8. CDR3 sequence reads: CASSQDSGQGNTQYF. The DNA for the CDR3 is TGCGCCAGCAGCCAAGATTCAGGACAGGGTAACACGCAGTATTTT.

Here the CDR3 reads CASSLIDPRGEQYF. The CDR3 DNA is TGTGCCAGCAGTTTAATCGACCCCCGAGGCGAGCAGTACTTC. V usage is TRBV27 and J usage is TRBJ2-7, with D unclear. V lost 2 bases and J 6 bases, leaving 14 bases between the germline ends. The V gene's germline CDR1 is MNHEY and CDR2 SMNVEV (reference sequence). The CDR3 has 14 amino acids.

This sequence joins TRBV19 and TRBJ1-1; maybe TRBD1 (5 bases). CDR3 length equals 15 residues. V lost 7 bases and J lost 2, with 17 bases in between. CDR1 LNHDA and CDR2 SQIVND come from the germline V gene (reference sequence). CDR3 in DNA: TGTGCCAGTACCACCCTTCATGACAGTAACACTGAAGCTTTCTTT. Protein product: CASTTLHDSNTEAFF. Drawing the rest from reference TRBV19 and TRBJ1-1, the complete variable domain is DGGITQSPKYLFRKEGQNVTLSCEQNLNHDAMYWYRQDPGQGLRLIYYSQIVNDFQKGDIAEGYSVSREKKESFPLTVTSAQKNPTAFYLCASTTLHDSNTEAFFGQGTRLTVV.

In this sample, this clone turned up a few times. The V and J genes are TRBV30 and TRBJ1-5; TRBD1 matches 7 bases. After removal of 3 bases from V and 1 base from J, the junction contained 12 bases not matched to a gene. Per germline, CDR1 GTSNPN and CDR2 SVGIG (reference sequence). This CDR3 spans 17 amino acids. The CDR3 coding sequence is TGTGCCTGGAGCGGGCCCACAGGGGCCACAAGCAATCAGCCCCAGCATTTT. It yields the protein CAWSGPTGATSNQPQHF.

This clone was picked up one time. The V call is TRBV6-2 or TRBV6-3, the J call TRBJ2-1; 11 bases fit TRBD2. CDR1 and CDR2 (germline): MNHEY, SVGEGT. The CDR3 is made up of 15 amino acids. The V segment lost 4 bases and the J segment 8 bases; nucleotides outside the gene matches: 7. The CDR3 loop is CASSFSGGAIDEQFF. CDR3 DNA: TGTGCCAGCAGTTTTAGCGGGGGGGCCATAGATGAGCAGTTCTTC.

The V call is TRBV7-9, the J call TRBJ1-4; 7 bases map to TRBD1. CDR1 and CDR2 (germline): SEHNR, FQNEAQ (reference sequence). This CDR3 has 15 amino acids. Trimming took 3 bases from V and 8 from J; bases not matched to a gene: 9. The CDR3, as DNA: TGTGCCAGCAGCTTGGACTACAGGGGAAGCGAAAAACTGTTTTTT. Translation gives CASSLDYRGSEKLFF.

The chain joins TRBV28 to TRBJ2-7; 8 positions match TRBD1. V lost 6 bases, J lost 3 bases, and 10 bases stayed unmatched. From germline, CDR1 is MDHEN and CDR2 SYDVKM. CDR3 length: 15 amino acids. The CDR3 protein is CASSPAGTGLYEQYF. CDR3 nucleotide sequence: TGTGCCAGCAGCCCGGCCGGGACAGGTCTCTACGAGCAGTACTTC.